One sample yielded the 12 T cell receptor beta chains listed below, sequenced in a study of cytomegalovirus exposure and HLA in healthy donors. Use of 60 Vbeta and 13 Jbeta primers characterized the PCR. Measured with immunoSEQ multiplex PCR; TCRdb has only the in-frame clones, and not every one. The sample shows roughly 120,000 clones, 65% to 80% of them seen only once. The specimen was PBMCs. These receptors were taken from a woman in her forties in good health and CMV-seropositive.

This clone has a single count. The chain couples TRBV11-2 to TRBJ2-7; 8 bases match TRBD2. The J segment lost 2 bases and the V segment lost 5 bases, leaving 8 bases of the junction unmatched. The CDR3 is 15 residues long. CDR1 is SGHAT and CDR2 is FQNNGV in the germline V gene. CDR3 in DNA: TGTGCCAGCAGCCCCACTAGCGGTGAGACCTACGAGCAGTACTTC. The encoded protein is CASSPTSGETYEQYF.

This rearrangement joins TRBV5-1 to TRBJ2-1, with 12 bases fitting TRBD2. V trimming: 0 bases; J trimming: 9 bases; junction bases outside the gene matches: 7. CDR3 length: 16 amino acids. Germline-derived CDR1 and CDR2 are SGHRS and YFSETQ. The CDR3: CASSLARLAGAAEQFF. Here the CDR3 DNA reads TGCGCCAGCAGCTTGGCACGACTAGCGGGAGCGGCTGAGCAGTTCTTC.

V gene TRBV7-2 combines with J gene TRBJ2-5, with D possibly TRBD2 on 5 matching bases. V dropped 5 bases and J dropped 4 bases, with 8 bases sitting between them. This CDR3 has 12 amino acids. The germline V gene has CDR1 SGHTA and CDR2 FQGNSA. CDR3 protein: CASSPAVETQYF. As DNA, the CDR3 is TGTGCCAGCAGCCCAGCGGTAGAGACCCAGTACTTC.

The V and J genes are TRBV20-1 and TRBJ2-3, with 7 bases aligning to TRBD2. The CDR3 covers 11 residues. The V and J ends lost 5 bases and 5 bases, in that order; junction bases with no gene match: 1. In germline, CDR1 is DFQATT, CDR2 SNEGSKA (reference sequence). The CDR3 coding sequence is TGCAGTGCTTCTAGCGGAGATACGCAGTATTTT. This gives the protein CSASSGDTQYF.

V is TRBV28 and J is TRBJ2-1; 13 bases align to TRBD2. The germline gives CDR1 MDHEN, CDR2 SYDVKM. Germline trimming cut 5 bases from V and 7 bases from J; bases unmatched to any gene: 8. The CDR3 extends over 16 amino acids. The CDR3 loop is CASSPLLAGGINEQFF. In nucleotides, the CDR3 is TGTGCCAGCAGTCCCCTACTAGCGGGAGGGATAAATGAGCAGTTCTTC.

This clone has more than one count but fewer than ten. CDR3 region: CASSIHRGTEAFF. Here the CDR3 DNA reads TGTGCCAGTAGTATTCACCGGGGAACTGAAGCTTTCTTT. The gene calls are TRBV19 and TRBJ1-1; D is ambiguous. The CDR3 runs to 13 residues. The germline gives CDR1 LNHDA, CDR2 SQIVND (reference sequence). V dropped 3 bases and J dropped 5 bases, with 10 bases sitting between them.

This clone showed up just a few times. The chain recombines TRBV29-1 with TRBJ2-7; 8 bases align to TRBD1. From germline, CDR1 is SQVTM and CDR2 ANQGSEA. The CDR3 covers 14 residues. With 4 bases clipped from V and 2 bases from J, the junction kept 7 bases outside the gene matches. The CDR3 loop reads CSVGETGAPYEQYF. CDR3 nucleotides: TGCAGCGTTGGGGAGACAGGGGCTCCCTACGAGCAGTACTTC.

J is TRBJ1-1 and V is TRBV27; TRBD1 aligns across 7 bases. J gave up 8 bases and V 2 bases, and 2 bases lay outside the gene matches. Germline V gene data show CDR1 as MNHEY and CDR2 as SMNVEV (reference sequence). The CDR3 sequence is 12 residues long. CDR3 sequence: CASSLDRVEAFF. The CDR3 bases are TGTGCCAGCAGTTTAGACAGGGTCGAAGCTTTCTTT.

The CDR3 region is CASSDYRGGSGVETQYF. The CDR3 nucleotides are TGTGCCAGCAGTGACTACCGCGGAGGGTCGGGGGTAGAGACCCAGTACTTC. V is TRBV25-1 and J is TRBJ2-5; TRBD2 might be the D (6 bases). The V end was cut by 3 bases, the J end by 4 bases, with 21 bases between. CDR3 length: 17 residues. From germline, CDR1 is MGHDK and CDR2 SYGVNS.

This clone was counted between two and nine times. The chain combines TRBV5-1 with TRBJ2-2; 9 bases align to TRBD1. Germline V gene sequence: CDR1 SGHRS, CDR2 YFSETQ. This CDR3 comprises 15 residues. After removal of 4 bases from V and 3 bases from J, the junction contained 4 bases not matched to a gene. The CDR3 protein is CASSPGQGYTGELFF. In nucleotides, the CDR3 is TGCGCCAGCAGCCCCGGACAGGGGTACACCGGGGAGCTGTTTTTT.

The J gene is TRBJ1-2, the V gene TRBV19; D uncertain. Germline V CDR1 and CDR2: LNHDA, SQIVND (reference sequence). The V end was cut by 5 bases, the J end by 7 bases, with 20 bases between. CDR3 length: 15 amino acids. CDR3 bases: TGTGCCAGTAGTTCCTGGATGGAGGGCTGGACTGGCTACACCTTC. It is translated as CASSSWMEGWTGYTF.

This clone was seen only once. V and J are TRBV6-5 and TRBJ2-5; a possible D gene is TRBD1 (6 bases). The end of the DNA is better explained by TRBJ2-7, so the J call may be wrong. This CDR3 spans 11 amino acids. CDR1 and CDR2 from the germline V gene are MNHEY and SVGAGI. This CDR3 is CASSLRGEQYF. The CDR3 DNA reads TGTGCCAGCAGCCTCAGGGGCGAGCAGTACTTC.